This T cell receptor beta chain comes out of a study of immune evolution from preneoplasia to lung adenocarcinoma. Notes on this clone: Its antigen is not known.

V lost 7 bases to trimming and J lost 4 bases, with 13 bases between them. The CDR3 consists of 13 residues. CDR1 and CDR2 from the germline V gene are SQVTM and ANQGSEA. TCRdb keeps only in-frame clones here, not all; method: immunoSEQ multiplex PCR. In the table there are about 6,300 clones, approximately 83% of which are singletons. Broader study findings: Normal lung had highest clonality; later lesions appeared denser, more diverse.

This sequence joins TRBV29-1 and TRBJ1-4, with D hard to call. The sequence was collected from a donor aged 70 or over with lung adenocarcinoma. Sequenced input: FFPE lung adenocarcinoma in situ tissue. CDR3 coding DNA: TGCAGCGCCGACCCCGGGAGTAATGAAAAACTGTTTTTT. Its protein product is CSADPGSNEKLFF.